The TCR beta chain under discussion was sequenced for a study of blood T cell repertoires in COVID-19. This CDR3 region has 14 residues. Germline CDR1 reads SNHLY; CDR2 reads FYNNEI. The ends lost 4 bases at V and 6 bases at J; junction bases unmatched: 8. Sequencing was performed with immunoSEQ multiplex PCR; in TCRdb, only in-frame clones are kept and a portion is missing. Among about 70,000 clones listed, roughly four fifths were seen once. The rearrangement uses TRBV2 and TRBJ2-7; TRBD2 matches 8 bases. The sample taken for sequencing was peripheral blood. This clonotype was sampled from a woman in her 70s with acute or convalescent COVID-19. The CDR3 protein is CASSVQREPIEQYF. Here the CDR3 DNA reads TGTGCCAGCAGTGTCCAGCGGGAGCCTATCGAGCAGTACTTC.